The 23 T cell receptor beta chains in this list originate from one sample, sequenced in a study of blood T cell repertoires in COVID-19. Clones were sequenced by immunoSEQ multiplex PCR, and TCRdb holds only the in-frame ones, with some missing. The repertoire has under 300,000 clones, about 90% of them found once; the top ten carry around 0.86%. The sequencing sample was made of peripheral blood. These receptors all come from a man aged 30-40 years with COVID-19, enrolled during active disease.

Concerning this clone itself: Other DNA sequences in the sample encode the same CDR3. The chain combines TRBV19 with TRBJ1-4; D uncertain. Germline CDR1 and CDR2: LNHDA and SQIVND (reference sequence). CDR3 length equals 12 residues. Trimming removed 1 base from V and 8 bases from J, with 5 bases in between. DNA of the CDR3: TGTGCCAGTAGTATAGGAGGAGAAAAACTGTTTTTT. This sequence encodes CASSIGGEKLFF.

This chain joins TRBV5-1 and TRBJ2-1; maybe TRBD1 (5 bases). V shed 2 bases and J shed 0 bases, with 9 bases lying between them. CDR3 length: 15 residues. Germline V lookup: CDR1 SGHRS, CDR2 YFSETQ. The CDR3 DNA follows: TGCGCCAGCAGCTTAGGGGTGAGCTCCTACAATGAGCAGTTCTTC. Translation: CASSLGVSSYNEQFF.

This rearrangement joins TRBV7-3 to TRBJ2-3, with D possibly TRBD1 on 6 matching bases. The CDR3 covers 14 residues. Germline assignment: CDR1 SGHTA and CDR2 FQGTGA. V was pared by 5 bases and J by 3 bases, with 12 bases between. This CDR3 is CASSLRTATDTQYF. Here the CDR3 DNA reads TGTGCCAGCAGCCTGAGGACAGCTACAGATACGCAGTATTTT.

The chain combines TRBV11-2 with TRBJ1-3, with 12 bases matching TRBD1. Germline V gene data show CDR1 as SGHAT and CDR2 as FQNNGV. The CDR3 loop spans 15 amino acids. Losses at the gene ends were 5 bases for V and 2 bases for J; bases not matched to a gene: 1. The CDR3 DNA reads as TGTGCCAGCAGCCGGGACAGGGGGCCTGGAAACACCATATATTTT. This gives the protein CASSRDRGPGNTIYF. Combining the CDR3 with reference TRBV11-2 and TRBJ1-3 gives the whole variable domain EAGVAQSPRYKIIEKRQSVAFWCNPISGHATLYWYQQILGQGPKLLIQFQNNGVVDDSQLPKDRFSAERLKGVDSTLKIQPAKLEDSAVYLCASSRDRGPGNTIYFGEGSWLTVV.

This chain links TRBV6-2 or TRBV6-3 with TRBJ1-4; 9 nucleotides match TRBD1. CDR3 length: 18 amino acids. V trimming: 0 bases; J trimming: 0 bases; junction bases outside the gene matches: 5. Per germline, CDR1 MNHEY and CDR2 SVGEGT. CDR3 DNA: TGTGCCAGCAGTTACTCGACCGGGACAGGGTCAACTAATGAAAAACTGTTTTTT. It translates to CASSYSTGTGSTNEKLFF.

The rearrangement links TRBV19 to TRBJ1-1, with D possibly being TRBD1 (6 bases). V shed 3 bases and J shed 4 bases, with 15 bases lying between them. This CDR3 is built from 15 residues. Germline loops: CDR1 LNHDA, CDR2 SQIVND (reference sequence). For the CDR3, the DNA is TGTGCCAGTAGTATGTTCCCCGGCAGGGGCACTGAAGCTTTCTTT. It specifies CASSMFPGRGTEAFF.

This sequence joins TRBV7-9 and TRBJ2-5; maybe TRBD1 (6 bases). The length of the CDR3 is 15 residues. Germline V gene sequence: CDR1 SEHNR, CDR2 FQNEAQ (reference sequence). Trimming took off 0 bases at V and 5 bases at J, with 13 bases between the two ends. CDR3 nucleotides: TGTGCCAGCAGCTTAGCACAGGGACGTTTGGAGACCCAGTACTTC. Residues: CASSLAQGRLETQYF.

The V and J genes are TRBV7-9 and TRBJ1-1, with D possibly matching TRBD1 (6 bases). Germline V gene lookup returns CDR1 SEHNR and CDR2 FQNEAQ (reference sequence). Trimming shortened V by 5 bases and J by 1 base, and 11 bases separated the two germline ends. CDR3 length equals 14 residues. The CDR3 protein is CASSKDSSNTEAFF. Here the CDR3 DNA reads TGTGCCAGCAGCAAGGACAGCTCGAACACTGAAGCTTTCTTT.

This clone has just a few counts. The chain has TRBV6-5 and TRBJ2-3, with 9 bases matching TRBD2. Per germline, CDR1 MNHEY and CDR2 SVGAGI. This CDR3 has 14 amino acids. V lost 11 bases to trimming and J lost 3 bases; unmatched junction nucleotides: 9. The CDR3 DNA reads as TGTGCCGTGTCATCTAGCGGGATAACAGATACGCAGTATTTT. Amino acids: CAVSSSGITDTQYF.

This chain uses TRBV25-1 with TRBJ2-3; TRBD2 aligns across 12 bases. Germline values: CDR1 MGHDK, CDR2 SYGVNS. The CDR3 has 16 amino acids. J lost 2 bases, V lost 5 bases, and 5 bases had no gene match. CDR3 bases: TGTGCCAGCAGTATACTAGCGGGGGGCAACACAGATACGCAGTATTTT. This translates into CASSILAGGNTDTQYF. Full variable domain (rest looked up from reference TRBV25-1 and TRBJ2-3): EADIYQTPRYLVIGTGKKITLECSQTMGHDKMYWYQQDPGMELHLIHYSYGVNSTEKGDLSSESTVSRIRTEHFPLTLESARPSHTSQYLCASSILAGGNTDTQYFGPGTRLTVL.

This chain links TRBV2 with TRBJ2-7; the D is unclear. The germline V gene has CDR1 SNHLY and CDR2 FYNNEI. Trimming pared 1 base from V and 3 bases from J, leaving 13 bases between. This CDR3 is built from 15 residues. DNA for the CDR3: TGTGCCAGCAGTGAAGGTCCCCCTCCCAGCTACGAGCAGTACTTC. It yields the protein CASSEGPPPSYEQYF.

The chain links TRBV19 to TRBJ2-6; D perhaps matches TRBD1 (7 bases). The germline CDR1 and CDR2 sequences are LNHDA and SQIVND (reference sequence). V was cut by 1 base and J by 0 bases, with 10 bases left in between. The CDR3 extends over 17 amino acids. The CDR3 bases are TGTGCCAGTAGTATAGGCCAGGGGGGCTCTGGGGCCAACGTCCTGACTTTC. It is translated as CASSIGQGGSGANVLTF.

The chain uses TRBV7-6 and TRBJ2-2, with D maybe TRBD1 (6 bases). This CDR3 has 17 residues. The germline CDR1 and CDR2 sequences are SGHVS and FNYEAQ. V was trimmed by 1 base and J by 0 bases, leaving 12 bases between them. The DNA of the CDR3 is TGTGCCAGCAGCTTAGAGGCTTGGGGGCCGAACACCGGGGAGCTGTTTTTT. It codes for CASSLEAWGPNTGELFF.

The chain joins TRBV5-4 to TRBJ2-2; TRBD2 matches 7 bases. J lost 0 bases, V lost 0 bases, and 5 bases had no gene match. Germline V lookup: CDR1 SGHNT, CDR2 YYREEE (reference sequence). This CDR3 is 17 amino acids long. CDR3 region: CASSLGLAETNTGELFF. The CDR3 nucleotides are TGTGCCAGCAGCTTGGGACTAGCCGAGACGAACACCGGGGAGCTGTTTTTT.

This chain uses TRBV18 with TRBJ2-7, with 7 nucleotides matching TRBD1. V shed 3 bases and J 2 bases; nucleotides not matched to a gene: 7. Germline values: CDR1 KGHSH, CDR2 LQKENI. The CDR3 contains 15 residues. The CDR3 reads CASSPWDSPTYEQYF. As DNA, the CDR3 is TGTGCCAGCTCACCCTGGGACAGCCCAACCTACGAGCAGTACTTC.

The chain joins TRBV27 to TRBJ1-1; D possibly corresponds to TRBD1 (6 bases). The CDR3 totals 14 residues. CDR1 and CDR2 (germline): MNHEY, SMNVEV (reference sequence). Trimming pared 5 bases from V and 3 bases from J, leaving 13 bases between. This CDR3 is CASSMNQGYTEAFF. The CDR3 region has the DNA TGTGCCAGCAGTATGAATCAGGGGTACACTGAAGCTTTCTTT.

DNA of the CDR3: TGTGCCAGCAGCCCCCGGGCGGGAGCTTACGAGCAGTACTTC. Its translation is CASSPRAGAYEQYF. V gene TRBV13 combines with J gene TRBJ2-7; 7 positions agree with TRBD2. The CDR3 is made up of 14 amino acids. V lost 5 bases, J lost 4 bases, and 8 bases stayed unmatched. Germline V gene lookup returns CDR1 PRHDT and CDR2 FYEKMQ (reference sequence).

This rearrangement joins TRBV19 to TRBJ1-5, with TRBD1 identical over 8 bases. The CDR3 covers 15 residues. CDR1 and CDR2 from the germline V gene are LNHDA and SQIVND (reference sequence). With 5 bases clipped from V and 1 base from J, the junction kept 4 bases outside the gene matches. CDR3 region: CASSAGGLSNQPQHF. The DNA of the CDR3 is TGTGCCAGTAGTGCAGGGGGCCTCAGCAATCAGCCCCAGCATTTT.

This chain links TRBV5-1 with TRBJ2-5, with a tentative D call TRBD2 (6 bases). This CDR3 contains 16 residues. The ends were cut back, 0 bases at V and 5 bases at J, with 17 bases in the middle. Germline CDR1 SGHRS, CDR2 YFSETQ. The CDR3 here is CASSLGLAGLGETQYF. DNA for the CDR3: TGCGCCAGCAGCTTGGGGCTCGCGGGGCTAGGGGAGACCCAGTACTTC.

The J gene is TRBJ1-2, the V gene TRBV27, with D perhaps TRBD1 (5 bases). CDR3 length: 14 residues. The V end lost 10 bases, the J end lost 3 bases, and 18 bases lay between the germline ends. The germline V gene has CDR1 MNHEY and CDR2 SMNVEV (reference sequence). The CDR3 is CATAELGADYGYTF. The CDR3 bases are TGTGCCACCGCCGAATTAGGGGCTGACTATGGCTACACCTTC.

The rearrangement links TRBV6-5 to TRBJ1-1, with TRBD1 matching over 7 bases. Germline CDR1 reads MNHEY; CDR2 reads SVGAGI. CDR3 length equals 13 residues. Unmatched junction bases numbered 3, after V lost 2 bases and J lost 6 bases. The CDR3 spells CASSYEGASEAFF. The CDR3 region has the DNA TGTGCCAGCAGTTACGAGGGGGCCTCTGAAGCTTTCTTT.

The gene calls are TRBV20-1 and TRBJ1-2; D uncertain. V dropped 3 bases and J dropped 4 bases, with 12 bases sitting between them. The CDR3 runs to 13 residues. The V gene's germline CDR1 is DFQATT and CDR2 SNEGSKA (reference sequence). The CDR3: CSASNAGRYGYTF. Written as DNA, the CDR3 is TGCAGTGCTAGTAATGCAGGTCGCTATGGCTACACCTTC.

This clone was found once. V usage is TRBV18 and J usage is TRBJ2-3, with 10 bases identical to TRBD2. Germline CDR1 reads KGHSH; CDR2 reads LQKENI. The CDR3 length is 18 residues. V dropped 2 bases and J dropped 1; count of bases not matched to a gene: 9. The CDR3 sequence is CASSPFGLLAGGTDTQYF. The DNA for the CDR3 is TGTGCCAGCTCACCATTCGGTCTTCTAGCGGGGGGCACAGATACGCAGTATTTT.